This T cell receptor (beta chain) was recovered during a study of response to subunit inactivated influenza vaccine. Germline CDR1 is SGHKS and CDR2 is YYEKEE (reference sequence). V was pared by 2 bases and J by 0 bases, with 15 bases between. CDR3 length equals 18 residues. Findings of the study overall: Each seasonal flu vaccination may recruit only limited new T cells, authors suggested.

In the case of this clonotype: What it binds is unknown.

TCRdb re-analysed the RT-PCR reads in MiXCR, keeping a single row per CDR3 protein. In the table there are about 520,000 distinct CDR3 sequences, approximately 7.2% of which are singletons. The V and J genes are TRBV5-5 and TRBJ2-6; TRBD1 or TRBD2 may be the D gene (5 bases each). This TCR derives from a man in his fifties or sixties who received an inactivated influenza vaccine. The material sequenced was PBMCs from blood, taken about 24 months after vaccination. CDR3: CASSLLHSGPSGANVLTF. The CDR3 region has the DNA TGTGCCAGCAGCTTATTACATTCGGGGCCCTCTGGGGCCAACGTCCTGACTTTC.